The T cell receptor (beta chain) described here comes from a study of persistence of HIV-infected CD4 T cells. The overall study: Anti-CD3/anti-CD28 beads activated more cells than antigen stimulation did.

The V gene's germline CDR1 is SGHTS and CDR2 YDEGEE. Trimming took 0 bases from V and 2 from J; bases not matched to a gene: 4. CDR3 length equals 15 residues. The libraries were made with immunoSEQ version 4 in survey mode. Profiled with immunoSEQ multiplex PCR; TCRdb holds only in-frame clones, not every one. The sample shows roughly 43,000 clones, approximately 90% of them seen only once. Nonspecific anti-CD3/anti-CD28 bead stimulation represents the broad CD4+ T cell repertoire. CD4+ T cells upregulating both CD40 ligand and CD69 were sorted as responding cells. Adults with HIV-1 started suppressive ART while chronically infected. Inclusion required CMV-positive serology and CD4+ counts above 400 cells/uL. As to this clone: Its target is unknown.

The sequencing here drew on CD4+ T cells sorted from PBMCs after approximately 18-hour stimulation, taken from a patient who received antiretroviral therapy. The chain couples TRBV5-8 to TRBJ1-2, with TRBD1 matching over 7 bases. The sequence was obtained from an adult man with HIV who was CMV-seropositive. The CDR3 is CASSLGGQLNYGYTF. DNA of the CDR3: TGTGCCAGCAGCTTGGGGGGACAGCTAAACTATGGCTACACCTTC. Looking up the rest from reference TRBV5-8 and TRBJ1-2 gives the full variable domain: EAGVTQSPTHLIKTRGQQATLRCSPISGHTSVYWYQQALGLGLQFLLWYDEGEERNRGNFPPRFSGRQFPNYSSELNVNALELEDSALYLCASSLGGQLNYGYTFGSGTRLTVV.